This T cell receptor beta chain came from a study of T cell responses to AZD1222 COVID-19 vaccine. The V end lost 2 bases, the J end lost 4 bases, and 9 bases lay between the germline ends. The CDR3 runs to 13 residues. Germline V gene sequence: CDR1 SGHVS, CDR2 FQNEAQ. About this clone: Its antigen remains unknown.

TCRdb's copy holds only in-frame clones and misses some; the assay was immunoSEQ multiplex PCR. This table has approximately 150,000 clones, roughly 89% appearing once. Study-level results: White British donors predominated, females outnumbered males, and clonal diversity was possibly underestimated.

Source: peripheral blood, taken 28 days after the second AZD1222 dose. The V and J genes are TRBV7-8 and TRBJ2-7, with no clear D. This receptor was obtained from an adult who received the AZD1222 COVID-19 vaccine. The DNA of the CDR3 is TGTGCCAGCAGCTTAAACTCTGGTTACGAGCAGTACTTC. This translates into CASSLNSGYEQYF.